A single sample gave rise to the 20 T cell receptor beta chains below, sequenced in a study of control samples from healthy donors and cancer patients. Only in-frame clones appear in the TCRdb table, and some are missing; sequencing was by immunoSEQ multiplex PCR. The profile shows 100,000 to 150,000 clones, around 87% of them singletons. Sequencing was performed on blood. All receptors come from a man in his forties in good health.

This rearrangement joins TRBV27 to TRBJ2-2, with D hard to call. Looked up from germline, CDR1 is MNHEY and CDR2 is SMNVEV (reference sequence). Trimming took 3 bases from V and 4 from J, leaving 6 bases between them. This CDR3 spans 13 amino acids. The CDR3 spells CASSLWSTGELFF. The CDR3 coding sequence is TGTGCCAGCAGTTTGTGGAGCACCGGGGAGCTGTTTTTT.

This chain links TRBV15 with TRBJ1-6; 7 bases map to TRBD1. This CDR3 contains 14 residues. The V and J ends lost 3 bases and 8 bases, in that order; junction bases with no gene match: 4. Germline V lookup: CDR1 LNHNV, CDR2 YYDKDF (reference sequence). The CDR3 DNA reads TGTGCCACCAGCAGTAATACAGGGGATTCACCCCTCCACTTT. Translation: CATSSNTGDSPLHF. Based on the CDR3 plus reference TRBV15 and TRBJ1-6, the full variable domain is DAMVIQNPRYQVTQFGKPVTLSCSQTLNHNVMYWYQQKSSQAPKLLFHYYDKDFNNEADTPDNFQSRRPNTSFCFLDIRSPGLGDTAMYLCATSSNTGDSPLHFGNGTRLTVT.

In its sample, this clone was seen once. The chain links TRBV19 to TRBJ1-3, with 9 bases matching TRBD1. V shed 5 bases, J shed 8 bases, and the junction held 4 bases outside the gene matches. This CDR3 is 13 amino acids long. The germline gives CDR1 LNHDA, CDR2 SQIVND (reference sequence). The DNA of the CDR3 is TGTGCCAGTAGTTGGGACAGGGCAGACACCATATATTTT. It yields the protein CASSWDRADTIYF.

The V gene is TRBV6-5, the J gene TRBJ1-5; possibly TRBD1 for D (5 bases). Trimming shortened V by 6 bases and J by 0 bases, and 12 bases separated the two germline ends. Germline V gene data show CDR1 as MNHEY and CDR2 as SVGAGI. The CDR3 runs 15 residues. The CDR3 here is CASSPGTGSNQPQHF. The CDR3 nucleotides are TGTGCCAGCAGCCCGGGGACGGGTAGCAATCAGCCCCAGCATTTT.

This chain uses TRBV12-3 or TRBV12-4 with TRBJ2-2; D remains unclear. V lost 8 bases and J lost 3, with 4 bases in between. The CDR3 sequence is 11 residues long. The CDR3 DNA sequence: TGTGCCAGCGAGTACACCGGGGAGCTGTTTTTT. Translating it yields CASEYTGELFF.

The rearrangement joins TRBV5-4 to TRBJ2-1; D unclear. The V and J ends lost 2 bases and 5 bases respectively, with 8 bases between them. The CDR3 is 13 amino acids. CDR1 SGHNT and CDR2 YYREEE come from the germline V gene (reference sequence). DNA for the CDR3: TGTGCCAGCAGCTTCGTGAATGACAATGAGCAGTTCTTC. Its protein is CASSFVNDNEQFF.

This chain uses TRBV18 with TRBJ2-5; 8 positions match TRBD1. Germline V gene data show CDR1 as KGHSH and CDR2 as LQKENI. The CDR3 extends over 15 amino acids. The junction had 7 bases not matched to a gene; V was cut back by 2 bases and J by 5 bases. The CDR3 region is CASSPSRTGRETQYF. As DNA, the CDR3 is TGTGCCAGCTCACCATCTAGGACAGGGAGGGAGACCCAGTACTTC.

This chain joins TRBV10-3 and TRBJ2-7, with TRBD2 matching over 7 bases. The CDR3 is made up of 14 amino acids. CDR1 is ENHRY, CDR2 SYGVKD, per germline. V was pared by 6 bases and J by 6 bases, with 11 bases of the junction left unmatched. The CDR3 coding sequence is TGTGCCATCAGCCTGCGGCAGCGGGGAGGCGAGCAGTACTTC. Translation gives CAISLRQRGGEQYF.

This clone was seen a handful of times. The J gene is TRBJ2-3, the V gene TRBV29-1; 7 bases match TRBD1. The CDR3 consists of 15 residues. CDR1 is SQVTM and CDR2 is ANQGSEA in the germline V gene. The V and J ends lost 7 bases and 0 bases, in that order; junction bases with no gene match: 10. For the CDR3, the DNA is TGCAGCGGGACGGCAGGGGGTCATAGCACAGATACGCAGTATTTT. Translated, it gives CSGTAGGHSTDTQYF.

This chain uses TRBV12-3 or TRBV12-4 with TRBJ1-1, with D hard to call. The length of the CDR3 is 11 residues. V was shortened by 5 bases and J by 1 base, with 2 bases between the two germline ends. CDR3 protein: CASSTNTEAFF. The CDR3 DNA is TGTGCCAGCAGTACGAACACTGAAGCTTTCTTT.

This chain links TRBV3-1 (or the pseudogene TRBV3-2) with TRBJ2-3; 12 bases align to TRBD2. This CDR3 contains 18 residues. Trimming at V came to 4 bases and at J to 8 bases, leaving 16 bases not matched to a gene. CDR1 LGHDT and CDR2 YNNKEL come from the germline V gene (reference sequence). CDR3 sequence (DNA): TGTGCCAGCAGCCTTCAGACTAGCGGGGGTCTCGAGTTCTCTACGCAGTATTTT. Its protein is CASSLQTSGGLEFSTQYF.

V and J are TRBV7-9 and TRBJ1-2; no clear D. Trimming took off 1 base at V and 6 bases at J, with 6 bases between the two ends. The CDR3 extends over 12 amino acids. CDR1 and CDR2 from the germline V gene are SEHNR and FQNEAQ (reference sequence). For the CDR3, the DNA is TGTGCCAGCAGCTTAGTCTATGATGGCTACACCTTC. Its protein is CASSLVYDGYTF.

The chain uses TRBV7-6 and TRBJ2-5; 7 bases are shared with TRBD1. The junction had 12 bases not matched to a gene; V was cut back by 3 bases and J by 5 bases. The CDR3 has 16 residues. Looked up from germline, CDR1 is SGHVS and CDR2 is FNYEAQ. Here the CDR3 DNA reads TGTGCCAGCAGCTTTAGAGGTGACAGGGTGGCGGAGACCCAGTACTTC. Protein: CASSFRGDRVAETQYF.

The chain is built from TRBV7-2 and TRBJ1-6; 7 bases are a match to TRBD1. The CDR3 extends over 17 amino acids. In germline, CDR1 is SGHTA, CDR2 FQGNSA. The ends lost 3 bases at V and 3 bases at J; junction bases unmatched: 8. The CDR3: CASSFWSGQSYNSPLHF. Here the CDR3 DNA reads TGTGCCAGCAGCTTTTGGTCGGGACAGAGCTATAATTCACCCCTCCACTTT.

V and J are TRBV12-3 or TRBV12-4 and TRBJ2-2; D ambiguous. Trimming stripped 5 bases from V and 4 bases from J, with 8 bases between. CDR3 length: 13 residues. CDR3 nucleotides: TGTGCCAGCAGTCTAAACCTCACCGGGGAGCTGTTTTTT. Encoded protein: CASSLNLTGELFF.

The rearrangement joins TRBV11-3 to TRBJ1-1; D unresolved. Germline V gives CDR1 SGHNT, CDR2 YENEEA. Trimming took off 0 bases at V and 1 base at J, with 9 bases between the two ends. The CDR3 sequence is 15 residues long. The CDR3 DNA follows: TGTGCCAGCAGCTTAGAGTCCATCAGGAACACTGAAGCTTTCTTT. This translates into CASSLESIRNTEAFF.

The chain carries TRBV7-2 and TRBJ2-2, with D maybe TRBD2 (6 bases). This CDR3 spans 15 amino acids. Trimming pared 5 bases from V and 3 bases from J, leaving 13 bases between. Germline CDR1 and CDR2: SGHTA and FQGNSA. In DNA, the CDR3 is TGTGCCAGCAGCCTCCGGACTATCCACACCGGGGAGCTGTTTTTT. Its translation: CASSLRTIHTGELFF.

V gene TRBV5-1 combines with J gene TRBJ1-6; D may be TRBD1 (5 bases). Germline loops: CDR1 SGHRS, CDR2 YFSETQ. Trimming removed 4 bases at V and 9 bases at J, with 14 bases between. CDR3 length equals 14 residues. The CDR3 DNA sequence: TGCGCCAGCAGCGCGGGACTGCCCCGTTCACCCCTCCACTTT. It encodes CASSAGLPRSPLHF. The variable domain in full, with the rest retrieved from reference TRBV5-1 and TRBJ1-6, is KAGVTQTPRYLIKTRGQQVTLSCSPISGHRSVSWYQQTPGQGLQFLFEYFSETQRNKGNFPGRFSGRQFSNSRSEMNVSTLELGDSALYLCASSAGLPRSPLHFGNGTRLTVT.

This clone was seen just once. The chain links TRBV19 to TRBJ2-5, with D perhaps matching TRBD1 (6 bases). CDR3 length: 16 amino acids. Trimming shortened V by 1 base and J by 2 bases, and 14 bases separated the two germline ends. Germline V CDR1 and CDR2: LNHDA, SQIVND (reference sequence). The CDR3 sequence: CASSIVLQGSQETQYF. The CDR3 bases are TGTGCCAGTAGTATAGTCCTACAGGGATCTCAAGAGACCCAGTACTTC.

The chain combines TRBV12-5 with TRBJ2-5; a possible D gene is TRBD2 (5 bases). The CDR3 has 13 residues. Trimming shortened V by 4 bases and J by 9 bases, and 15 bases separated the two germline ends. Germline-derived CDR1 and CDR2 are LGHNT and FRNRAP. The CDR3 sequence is CASGYEGRGPQYF. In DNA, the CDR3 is TGTGCTAGTGGTTATGAGGGCCGAGGTCCCCAGTACTTC.